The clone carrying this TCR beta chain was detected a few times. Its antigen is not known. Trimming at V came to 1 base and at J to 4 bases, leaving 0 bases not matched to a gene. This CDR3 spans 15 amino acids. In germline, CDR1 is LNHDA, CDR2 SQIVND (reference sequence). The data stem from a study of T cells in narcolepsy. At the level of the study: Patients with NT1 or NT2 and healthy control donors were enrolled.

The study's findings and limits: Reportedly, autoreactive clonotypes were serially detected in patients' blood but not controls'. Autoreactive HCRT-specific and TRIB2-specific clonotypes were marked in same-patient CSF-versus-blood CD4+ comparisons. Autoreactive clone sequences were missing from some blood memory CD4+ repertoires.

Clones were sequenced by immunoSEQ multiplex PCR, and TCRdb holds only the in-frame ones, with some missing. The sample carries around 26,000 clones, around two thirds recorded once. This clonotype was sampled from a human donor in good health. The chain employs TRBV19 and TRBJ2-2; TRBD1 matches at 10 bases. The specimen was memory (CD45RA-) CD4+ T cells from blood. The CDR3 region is CASSIGTGGTGELFF. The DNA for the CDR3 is TGTGCCAGTAGTATAGGGACAGGGGGCACCGGGGAGCTGTTTTTT.